The 13 T cell receptor beta chains presented below share a single source sample, sequenced in a study of blood T cell repertoires in COVID-19 (TCRdb year 2020). The protocol used for the library was the immunoSEQ multiplex PCR assay. The table was pulled from immuneACCESS by TCRdb, which kept in-frame rearrangements only. Such tables lose some clones; where checked, under half of the loss comes from unresolved V genes, and the rest has no known cause. This sample holds just over 90,000 clones; almost 90% were observed only once. The ten biggest clones cover roughly 1.5% of the sample. The sequenced material came from peripheral blood. These receptor sequences come from a human donor with active COVID-19. The donor label of this sample is uncertain.

The chain links TRBV5-6 to TRBJ2-3; TRBD2 matches at 14 bases. Trimming took 1 base from V and 2 from J; bases not matched to a gene: 3. This CDR3 region has 17 residues. Germline CDR1 reads SGHDT; CDR2 reads YYEEEE. CDR3: CASSLRTSGGHTDTQYF. For the CDR3, the DNA is TGTGCCAGCAGCTTGCGGACTAGCGGGGGGCACACAGATACGCAGTATTTT. The entire variable domain, with the rest obtained from reference TRBV5-6 and TRBJ2-3, is as follows: DAGVTQSPTHLIKTRGQQVTLRCSPKSGHDTVSWYQQALGQGPQFIFQYYEEEERQRGNFPDRFSGHQFPNYSSELNVNALLLGDSALYLCASSLRTSGGHTDTQYFGPGTRLTVL.

The chain links TRBV7-2 to TRBJ2-3, with 13 bases that match TRBD2. CDR1 is SGHTA, CDR2 FQGNSA, per germline. With V trimmed by 1 base and J by 8 bases, 3 bases remained unmatched. This CDR3 comprises 15 residues. CDR3 in DNA: TGTGCCAGCAGCTTAGAACTAGCGGGGGGGCCTACGCAGTATTTT. It translates to CASSLELAGGPTQYF.

This clone was observed a few times. CDR3 nucleotides: TGTGCCAGCAGCCATCGTGACATCACGCCGAAAGCTTTCTTT. This encodes CASSHRDITPKAFF. The chain carries TRBV7-9 and TRBJ1-1; D ambiguous. Trimming took off 5 bases at V and 9 bases at J, with 19 bases between the two ends. Looked up from germline, CDR1 is SEHNR and CDR2 is FQNEAQ (reference sequence). The CDR3 runs 14 residues. Complete variable domain (other parts from reference TRBV7-9 and TRBJ1-1): DTGVSQNPRHKITKRGQNVTFRCDPISEHNRLYWYRQTLGQGPEFLTYFQNEAQLEKSRLLSDRFSAERPKGSFSTLEIQRTEQGDSAMYLCASSHRDITPKAFFGQGTRLTVV.

This rearrangement joins TRBV6-1 to TRBJ1-2; D not certain. The germline gives CDR1 MNHNS, CDR2 SASEGT. V gave up 1 base and J gave up 4 bases, with 13 bases separating them. The CDR3 spans 15 residues. The CDR3 DNA follows: TGTGCCAGCAGTGAAGGAACAGCCCTTCCCTATGGCTACACCTTC. Translation: CASSEGTALPYGYTF.

The rearrangement joins TRBV7-9 to TRBJ1-3; weak D call: TRBD1 (5 bases). V lost 5 bases to trimming and J lost 0 bases, with 17 bases between them. CDR1 SEHNR and CDR2 FQNEAQ come from the germline V gene (reference sequence). The CDR3 consists of 17 residues. DNA for the CDR3: TGTGCCAGCAGCCCGGACATCCTGGGGCTCTCTGGAAACACCATATATTTT. Amino acids: CASSPDILGLSGNTIYF.

This rearrangement joins TRBV23-1 to TRBJ1-1, with 8 bases lining up with TRBD1. TRBV23-1 falls under the ORF class, with uncertain function. The CDR3 spans 18 residues. V trimming: 0 bases; J trimming: 0 bases; junction bases outside the gene matches: 9. CDR3 bases: TGCGCCAGCAGTCAATCCGGGACAGGTAAAAACATGAACACTGAAGCTTTCTTT. The encoded protein is CASSQSGTGKNMNTEAFF.

The chain employs TRBV5-1 and TRBJ2-2; TRBD1 agrees at 7 bases. V lost 4 bases, J lost 4 bases, and 7 bases stayed unmatched. The germline gives CDR1 SGHRS, CDR2 YFSETQ. The CDR3 totals 15 residues. This chain's CDR3 is CASSLRQGATGELFF. CDR3 in DNA: TGCGCCAGCAGCCTAAGACAGGGCGCCACCGGGGAGCTGTTTTTT.

The table lists this clone with a count of one. No conserved phenylalanine or tryptophan is present at the end of the CDR3, so a read error is the likely explanation. Because the CDR3's place on the DNA is in doubt, the DNA is left out and the CDR3 is given as listed by TCRdb. This CDR3 reads CASSEDTRYCI. The rearrangement uses TRBV2 and TRBJ2-7; TRBD2 reflects the table's D call only, with no check against the DNA. The CDR3 comprises 11 residues, both ends counted. Germline loops: CDR1 SNHLY, CDR2 FYNNEI.

This clone was seen just once. The rearrangement uses TRBV27 and TRBJ2-1, with 9 bases fitting TRBD2. The germline V gene encodes CDR1 MNHEY and CDR2 SMNVEV (reference sequence). V was clipped by 2 bases and J by 5 bases; unmatched bases: 7. The CDR3 length is 16 residues. Here the CDR3 DNA reads TGTGCCAGCAGTTTAAGTTCTAGCGGGGTCCACAATGAGCAGTTCTTC. This translates into CASSLSSSGVHNEQFF.

The chain couples TRBV5-6 to TRBJ2-3, with D perhaps TRBD1 (6 bases). The ends were cut back, 1 base at V and 0 bases at J, with 9 bases in the middle. Germline V gives CDR1 SGHDT, CDR2 YYEEEE. The CDR3 is 15 residues long. The CDR3 spells CASSLLGASTDTQYF. The CDR3, as DNA: TGTGCCAGCAGCTTGTTGGGGGCTAGCACAGATACGCAGTATTTT.

V usage is TRBV29-1 and J usage is TRBJ2-7; 8 nucleotides align to TRBD2. Germline V CDR1 and CDR2: SQVTM, ANQGSEA. The CDR3 is 14 residues long. The CDR3 is CTAPPGGWQYEQYF. CDR3 nucleotides: TGCACCGCCCCACCGGGGGGGTGGCAGTACGAGCAGTACTTC.

The J gene is TRBJ2-1, the V gene TRBV28; TRBD1 matches 9 bases. Germline assignment: CDR1 MDHEN and CDR2 SYDVKM. This CDR3 region has 15 residues. Trimming at V came to 6 bases and at J to 3 bases, leaving 6 bases not matched to a gene. The CDR3 DNA reads TGTGCCAGCAGGGGGACAGGGCTGTTCTACAATGAGCAGTTCTTC. The encoded protein is CASRGTGLFYNEQFF.

The V and J genes are TRBV24-1 and TRBJ2-2; 10 bases agree with TRBD2. The CDR3 covers 17 residues. Trimming took 0 bases from V and 4 from J; bases not matched to a gene: 4. Germline V gene sequence: CDR1 KGHDR, CDR2 SFDVKD. This CDR3 reads CATSDLKLAGSTGELFF. The CDR3 region has the DNA TGTGCCACCAGTGATTTGAAACTAGCGGGAAGCACCGGGGAGCTGTTTTTT.